These 24 T cell receptor beta chains originate from one sample sequenced in a study of cytomegalovirus exposure and HLA in healthy donors. Vbeta (60) and Jbeta (13) primers were used in the PCR. TCRdb keeps only in-frame clones here, not all; method: immunoSEQ multiplex PCR. The top ten hold approximately 2.5% of the sample, which has 90,000 to 150,000 clones, more than 60% seen once. Sequencing input: PBMCs. The origin of the receptors is a female donor in good health and CMV-seronegative.

This sequence joins TRBV7-6 and TRBJ2-5; 10 bases match TRBD2. The assigned J gene may be wrong: the sequence end matches TRBJ2-7 better. Germline V CDR1 and CDR2: SGHVS, FNYEAQ. The CDR3 extends over 16 amino acids. The chain's CDR3 is CASSLVASGGTYEQYF. In nucleotides, the CDR3 is TGTGCCAGCAGCTTAGTTGCTAGCGGGGGCACCTACGAGCAGTACTTC.

This chain joins TRBV11-2 and TRBJ2-2; 11 nucleotides agree with TRBD2. V lost 4 bases and J lost 7; bases outside the gene matches: 11. This CDR3 has 17 residues. The germline V gene encodes CDR1 SGHAT and CDR2 FQNNGV. CDR3 DNA: TGTGCCAGCAGCTCGTCCTTAGCGGGGGGGCGAATCGGGGAGCTGTTTTTT. This codes for CASSSSLAGGRIGELFF. Combining the CDR3 with reference TRBV11-2 and TRBJ2-2 gives the whole variable domain EAGVAQSPRYKIIEKRQSVAFWCNPISGHATLYWYQQILGQGPKLLIQFQNNGVVDDSQLPKDRFSAERLKGVDSTLKIQPAKLEDSAVYLCASSSSLAGGRIGELFFGEGSRLTVL.

This chain connects TRBV2 to TRBJ1-6; D possibly corresponds to TRBD1 (6 bases). The CDR3 consists of 15 residues. Trimming took off 4 bases at V and 6 bases at J, with 13 bases between the two ends. Germline lookup yields CDR1 SNHLY and CDR2 FYNNEI. This chain's CDR3 is CASSAGAEVNSPLHF. The CDR3 nucleotides read TGTGCCAGCAGTGCAGGGGCGGAAGTTAATTCACCCCTCCACTTT.

The chain is built from TRBV7-3 and TRBJ1-6; 7 bases map to TRBD1. The V and J ends lost 3 bases and 7 bases, in that order; junction bases with no gene match: 6. Germline values: CDR1 SGHTA, CDR2 FQGTGA. This CDR3 comprises 15 residues. The CDR3 nucleotides are TGTGCCAGCAGCTTGGCAGGGGGAATCAATTCACCCCTCCACTTT. Translated: CASSLAGGINSPLHF.

The CDR3 protein is CASSQPRLAGGEQFF. CDR3 in DNA: TGTGCCAGCAGCCAGCCTCGACTAGCGGGGGGGGAGCAGTTCTTC. The chain couples TRBV4-2 to TRBJ2-1, with 14 nucleotides matching TRBD2. The CDR3 totals 15 residues. CDR1 LGHNA and CDR2 YNFKEQ come from the germline V gene. Trimming at V came to 3 bases and at J to 10 bases, leaving 5 bases not matched to a gene.

The V gene is TRBV13, the J gene TRBJ2-1; a weak D match, TRBD1 (6 bases). The CDR3 has 14 residues. Between the trimmed V and J ends, which lost 5 bases and 5 bases, there was a span of 13 bases. CDR1 and CDR2 (germline): PRHDT, FYEKMQ (reference sequence). This CDR3 is CASSSRGLHNEQFF. The CDR3 DNA sequence: TGTGCCAGCAGCAGCAGGGGTCTACACAATGAGCAGTTCTTC.

The gene calls are TRBV19 and TRBJ1-2; TRBD1 might be the D (6 bases). The CDR3 covers 15 residues. Germline CDR1 LNHDA, CDR2 SQIVND (reference sequence). V shed 4 bases and J shed 3 bases, with 15 bases lying between them. CDR3 nucleotide sequence: TGTGCCAGTAGTACCTCGAGGGGGATGGACTATGGCTACACCTTC. It yields the protein CASSTSRGMDYGYTF.

This rearrangement joins TRBV30 to TRBJ1-1, with D uncertain. Germline V gene lookup returns CDR1 GTSNPN and CDR2 SVGIG (reference sequence). The CDR3 spans 15 residues. Deletions cut 5 bases from V and 9 bases from J, with 25 bases between. CDR3 bases: TGTGCCTGGGGGAGGAGAGGGCTTACAACAAACCAAGCTTTCTTT. Protein sequence: CAWGRRGLTTNQAFF.

The V and J genes are TRBV4-2 and TRBJ1-5; weak D call: TRBD1 (5 bases). The CDR3 consists of 14 residues. The germline V and J ends were trimmed by 4 bases and 1 base, with 8 bases remaining between them. Germline V gene data show CDR1 as LGHNA and CDR2 as YNFKEQ. CDR3 protein: CASSPQESNQPQHF. The CDR3, as DNA: TGTGCCAGCAGCCCACAGGAAAGCAATCAGCCCCAGCATTTT.

This chain uses TRBV5-1 with TRBJ2-1; 8 bases align to TRBD2. Per the germline V gene, CDR1 is SGHRS and CDR2 is YFSETQ. This CDR3 is built from 15 residues. J was trimmed by 10 bases and V by 4 bases; bases with no gene match: 13. CDR3 DNA sequence: TGCGCCAGCAGCCTCCGGAGCGGGGGATCTGGGGAGCAGTTCTTC. Its translation is CASSLRSGGSGEQFF.

The CDR3 loop reads CASSQEGGLGYEQYF. DNA of the CDR3: TGTGCCAGCAGCCAAGAAGGGGGTTTGGGCTACGAGCAGTACTTC. The chain is built from TRBV4-2 and TRBJ2-7, with D possibly matching TRBD1 (6 bases). Germline assignment: CDR1 LGHNA and CDR2 YNFKEQ. This CDR3 comprises 15 residues. With 0 bases removed from V and 3 bases from J, the gap between germline ends came to 12 bases.

Turning to this clone: Other DNA variants within this sample encode the same CDR3. The rearrangement joins TRBV5-1 to TRBJ1-2, with D tentatively TRBD1 (6 bases). The germline gives CDR1 SGHRS, CDR2 YFSETQ. The V and J ends lost 0 bases and 4 bases respectively, with 10 bases between them. The CDR3 is 14 residues long. The CDR3 bases are TGCGCCAGCAGCTTGGAAGGGGGGGCCTATGGCTACACCTTC. Encoded protein: CASSLEGGAYGYTF.

V usage is TRBV11-2 and J usage is TRBJ1-6; a weak D match, TRBD1 (6 bases). The CDR3 totals 15 residues. Germline CDR1 and CDR2: SGHAT and FQNNGV. V was cut by 6 bases and J by 6 bases, with 15 bases left in between. The CDR3 is CASRRPGQSNSPLHF. In DNA, the CDR3 is TGTGCCAGCAGACGACCTGGACAGAGTAATTCACCCCTCCACTTT.

The chain employs TRBV11-3 and TRBJ2-3; 8 nucleotides agree with TRBD2. With V trimmed by 5 bases and J by 2 bases, 6 bases remained unmatched. The CDR3 covers 15 residues. Germline CDR1 reads SGHNT; CDR2 reads YENEEA. DNA of the CDR3: TGTGCCAGCAGCCCCGGCGGGGGGCCCACAGATACGCAGTATTTT. It translates to CASSPGGGPTDTQYF.

The chain joins TRBV19 to TRBJ2-3; D remains unclear. From germline, CDR1 is LNHDA and CDR2 SQIVND (reference sequence). V was clipped by 4 bases and J by 1 base, with 9 bases between them. The CDR3 extends over 14 amino acids. CDR3 protein: CASSTLGGTDTQYF. CDR3 in DNA: TGTGCCAGTAGTACTCTAGGTGGCACAGATACGCAGTATTTT.

The CDR3 DNA follows: TGTGCCATCCAGCGGGGGGGGAGCACAGATACGCAGTATTTT. Residues: CAIQRGGSTDTQYF. The rearrangement uses TRBV10-3 and TRBJ2-3, with 10 bases fitting TRBD2. After removal of 8 bases from V and 0 bases from J, the junction contained 2 bases not matched to a gene. Germline loops: CDR1 ENHRY, CDR2 SYGVKD. CDR3 size: 14 residues.

As for this clone: Relative to the germline gene, one junction end is altered; a read error may explain this. The V and J genes are TRBV7-9 and TRBJ2-7; D gene ambiguous. Germline V gives CDR1 SEHNR, CDR2 FQNEAQ (reference sequence). This CDR3 is built from 12 residues. The CDR3 sequence is CSSSLNSYEQYF. Written as DNA, the CDR3 is TGTTCCAGCAGCCTGAATAGCTACGAGCAGTACTTC.

This clone appeared a single time. The chain couples TRBV2 to TRBJ2-3; 12 bases are a match to TRBD2. V shed 3 bases, J shed 6 bases, and the junction held 10 bases outside the gene matches. Germline V gives CDR1 SNHLY, CDR2 FYNNEI. The CDR3 runs 17 residues. CDR3 residues: CASSDLVLAGGGDTQYF. CDR3 DNA sequence: TGTGCCAGCAGTGATTTGGTACTAGCGGGGGGCGGGGATACGCAGTATTTT. Looking up the rest from reference TRBV2 and TRBJ2-3 gives the full variable domain: EPEVTQTPSHQVTQMGQEVILRCVPISNHLYFYWYRQILGQKVEFLVSFYNNEISEKSEIFDDQFSVERPDGSNFTLKIRSTKLEDSAMYFCASSDLVLAGGGDTQYFGPGTRLTVL.

The table lists this clone with a count of one. This chain connects TRBV9 to TRBJ2-7; D perhaps matches TRBD2 (7 bases). Germline-derived CDR1 and CDR2 are SGDLS and YYNGEE. This CDR3 is 15 amino acids long. V lost 3 bases and J lost 2, with 15 bases in between. CDR3 loop: CASSANGGPTYEQYF. The DNA for the CDR3 is TGTGCCAGCAGCGCAAACGGGGGGCCGACCTACGAGCAGTACTTC. The whole variable domain, filled in from reference TRBV9 and TRBJ2-7, reads DSGVTQTPKHLITATGQRVTLRCSPRSGDLSVYWYQQSLDQGLQFLIQYYNGEERAKGNILERFSAQQFPDLHSELNLSSLELGDSALYFCASSANGGPTYEQYFGPGTRLTVT.

In nucleotides, the CDR3 is TGTGCCAGCAGGACAGGAGAATCTAGCAATCAGCCCCAGCATTTT. This gives the protein CASRTGESSNQPQHF. The genes are TRBV27 and TRBJ1-5; possible D gene TRBD1, 6 bases. Trimming removed 6 bases from V and 0 bases from J, with 12 bases in between. Germline assignment: CDR1 MNHEY and CDR2 SMNVEV (reference sequence). The CDR3 has 15 residues.

The V and J genes are TRBV29-1 and TRBJ1-1; D possibly corresponds to TRBD1 (5 bases). Between the trimmed V and J ends, which lost 3 bases and 6 bases, there was a span of 14 bases. Per germline, CDR1 SQVTM and CDR2 ANQGSEA. The length of the CDR3 is 13 residues. CDR3 DNA: TGCAGCGTTGAGGGGGGAGAAGGGCCTGAAGCTTTCTTT. Residues: CSVEGGEGPEAFF. Complete variable domain (other parts from reference TRBV29-1 and TRBJ1-1): SAVISQKPSRDICQRGTSLTIQCQVDSQVTMMFWYRQQPGQSLTLIATANQGSEATYESGFVIDKFPISRPNLTFSTLTVSNMSPEDSSIYLCSVEGGEGPEAFFGQGTRLTVV.

V usage is TRBV5-5 and J usage is TRBJ2-5, with 7 bases matching TRBD1. Germline V gene data show CDR1 as SGHKS and CDR2 as YYEKEE (reference sequence). The V and J ends lost 3 bases and 4 bases, in that order; junction bases with no gene match: 6. This CDR3 contains 14 residues. The CDR3 DNA is TGTGCCAGCAGCTCACAGACAGGGCGAGAGACCCAGTACTTC. This encodes CASSSQTGRETQYF.

This chain connects TRBV7-2 to TRBJ2-7; maybe TRBD2 (6 bases). Per the germline V gene, CDR1 is SGHTA and CDR2 is FQGNSA. The germline V and J ends were trimmed by 5 bases and 3 bases, with 11 bases remaining between them. The CDR3 is made up of 13 amino acids. CDR3 loop: CASSGGGYYEQYF. The CDR3 region has the DNA TGTGCCAGCAGCGGTGGGGGGTACTACGAGCAGTACTTC.

The genes are TRBV7-9 and TRBJ2-7; D is possibly TRBD2 (6 bases). The CDR3 totals 14 residues. From germline, CDR1 is SEHNR and CDR2 FQNEAQ (reference sequence). Trimming removed 5 bases from V and 3 bases from J, with 14 bases in between. The CDR3: CASSHNTGDYEQYF. The CDR3 nucleotides are TGTGCCAGCAGCCACAACACGGGGGACTACGAGCAGTACTTC.